This T cell receptor beta chain stems from a study of T cell responses to AZD1222 COVID-19 vaccine. V trimming: 5 bases; J trimming: 4 bases; junction bases outside the gene matches: 12. The CDR3 length is 16 residues. CDR1 is SGHAT and CDR2 is FQNNGV in the germline V gene. Profiling relied on immunoSEQ multiplex PCR, and the TCRdb table lists in-frame clones only, not all of them. Of approximately 130,000 clones listed, nearly 90% are singletons. The sequence derives from an adult who received the AZD1222 COVID-19 vaccine. This material consisted of peripheral blood, taken 28 days after the second AZD1222 dose. The genes are TRBV11-2 and TRBJ2-7; the match to TRBD1 covers 9 bases. The CDR3 loop reads CASSAQGAGTVYEQYF. The CDR3 DNA follows: TGTGCCAGCAGCGCACAGGGGGCCGGCACAGTTTACGAGCAGTACTTC.